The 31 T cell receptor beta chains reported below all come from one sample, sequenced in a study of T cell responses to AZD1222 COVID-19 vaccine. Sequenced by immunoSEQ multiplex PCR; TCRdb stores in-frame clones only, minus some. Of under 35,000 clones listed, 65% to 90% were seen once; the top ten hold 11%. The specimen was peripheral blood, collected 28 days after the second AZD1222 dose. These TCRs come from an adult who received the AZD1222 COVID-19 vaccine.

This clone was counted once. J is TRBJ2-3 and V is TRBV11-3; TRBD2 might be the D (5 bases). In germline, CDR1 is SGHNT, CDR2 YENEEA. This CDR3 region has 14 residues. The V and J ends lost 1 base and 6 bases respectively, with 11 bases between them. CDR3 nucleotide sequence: TGTGCCAGCAGCTTAGGGCGGGCCCAGGATACGCAGTATTTT. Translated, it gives CASSLGRAQDTQYF.

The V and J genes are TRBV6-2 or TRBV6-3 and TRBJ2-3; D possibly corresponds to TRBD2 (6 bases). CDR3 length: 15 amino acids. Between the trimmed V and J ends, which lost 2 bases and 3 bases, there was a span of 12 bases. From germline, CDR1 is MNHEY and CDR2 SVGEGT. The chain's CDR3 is CASSYTGVATDTQYF. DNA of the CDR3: TGTGCCAGCAGTTACACGGGGGTTGCAACAGATACGCAGTATTTT.

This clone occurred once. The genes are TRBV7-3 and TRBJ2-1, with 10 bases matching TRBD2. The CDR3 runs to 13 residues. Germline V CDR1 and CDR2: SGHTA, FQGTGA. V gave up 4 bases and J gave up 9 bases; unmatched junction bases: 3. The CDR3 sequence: CASSSGLAFEQFF. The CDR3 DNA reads TGTGCCAGCAGCTCGGGACTAGCGTTTGAGCAGTTCTTC.

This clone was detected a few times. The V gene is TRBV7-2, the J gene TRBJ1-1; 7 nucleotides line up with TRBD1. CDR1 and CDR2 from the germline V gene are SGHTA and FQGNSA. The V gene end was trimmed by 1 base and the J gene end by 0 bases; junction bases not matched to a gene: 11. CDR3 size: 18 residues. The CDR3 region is CASSLGGPRQGVNTEAFF. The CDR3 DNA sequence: TGTGCCAGCAGCTTAGGGGGCCCTAGACAGGGAGTGAACACTGAAGCTTTCTTT.

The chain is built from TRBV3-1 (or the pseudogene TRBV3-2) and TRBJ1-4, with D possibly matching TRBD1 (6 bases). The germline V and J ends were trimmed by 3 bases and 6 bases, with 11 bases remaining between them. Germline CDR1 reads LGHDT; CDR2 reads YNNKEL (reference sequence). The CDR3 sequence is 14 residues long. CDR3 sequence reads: CASSQGTMDEKLFF. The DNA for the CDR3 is TGTGCCAGCAGCCAGGGGACAATGGATGAAAAACTGTTTTTT.

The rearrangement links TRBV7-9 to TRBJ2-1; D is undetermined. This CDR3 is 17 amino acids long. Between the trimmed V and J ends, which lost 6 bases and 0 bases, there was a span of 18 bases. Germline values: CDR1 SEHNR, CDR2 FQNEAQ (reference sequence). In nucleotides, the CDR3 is TGTGCCAGCAGTCTAGGCCGTTTCCAGAGCTCCTACAATGAGCAGTTCTTC. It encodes CASSLGRFQSSYNEQFF.

The CDR3 protein is CASSMPGQVAEAFF. The DNA for the CDR3 is TGCGCCAGCAGCATGCCGGGACAGGTCGCTGAAGCTTTCTTT. The rearrangement links TRBV5-1 to TRBJ1-1, with 8 positions matching TRBD1. CDR3 length equals 14 residues. Germline V gene sequence: CDR1 SGHRS, CDR2 YFSETQ. The ends lost 4 bases at V and 6 bases at J; junction bases unmatched: 8.

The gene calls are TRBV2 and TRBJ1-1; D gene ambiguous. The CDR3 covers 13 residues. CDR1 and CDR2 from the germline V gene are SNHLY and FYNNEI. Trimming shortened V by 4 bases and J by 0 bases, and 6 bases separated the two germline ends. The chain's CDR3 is CASSVGLNTEAFF. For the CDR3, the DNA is TGTGCCAGCAGTGTGGGATTGAACACTGAAGCTTTCTTT.

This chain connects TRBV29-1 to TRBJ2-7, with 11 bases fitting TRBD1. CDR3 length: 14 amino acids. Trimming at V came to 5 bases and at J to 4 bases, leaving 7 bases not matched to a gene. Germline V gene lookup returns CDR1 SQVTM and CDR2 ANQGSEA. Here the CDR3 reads CSVYSGTGGYEQYF. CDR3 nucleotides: TGCAGCGTTTACTCCGGGACAGGGGGATACGAGCAGTACTTC.

CDR3 residues: CASTPRLQETQYF. The CDR3 nucleotides are TGTGCCAGCACCCCCCGGCTCCAAGAGACCCAGTACTTC. The chain links TRBV6-1 to TRBJ2-5; D uncertain. The CDR3 totals 13 residues. The V end was cut by 7 bases, the J end by 1 base, with 10 bases between. Germline CDR1 is MNHNS and CDR2 is SASEGT.

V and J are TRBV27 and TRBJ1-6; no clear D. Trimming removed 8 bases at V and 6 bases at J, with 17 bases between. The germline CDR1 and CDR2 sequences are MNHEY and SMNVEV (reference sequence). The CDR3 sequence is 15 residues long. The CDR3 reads CASRPGRAFNSPLHF. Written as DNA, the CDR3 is TGTGCCAGCCGGCCGGGAAGGGCCTTTAATTCACCCCTCCACTTT.

The CDR3 reads CASTPSSTRRQSTLHF. CDR3 DNA sequence: TGTGCCAGTACCCCTTCCTCGACCCGACGGCAATCAACCCTCCACTTT. The chain is built from TRBV19 and TRBJ1-6; D unresolved. Looked up from germline, CDR1 is LNHDA and CDR2 is SQIVND (reference sequence). The CDR3 consists of 16 residues. V was pared by 7 bases and J by 14 bases, with 27 bases between.

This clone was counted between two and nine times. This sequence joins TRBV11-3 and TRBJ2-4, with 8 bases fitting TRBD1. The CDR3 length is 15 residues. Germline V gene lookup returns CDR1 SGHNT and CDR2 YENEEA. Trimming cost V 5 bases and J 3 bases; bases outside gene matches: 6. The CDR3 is CASSPGQAGKNIQYF. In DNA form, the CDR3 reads TGTGCCAGCAGCCCGGGACAGGCTGGCAAAAACATTCAGTACTTC.

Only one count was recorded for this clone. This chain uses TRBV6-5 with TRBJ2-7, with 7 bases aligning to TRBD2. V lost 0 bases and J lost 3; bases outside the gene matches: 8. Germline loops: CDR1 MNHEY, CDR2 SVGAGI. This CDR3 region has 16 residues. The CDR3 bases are TGTGCCAGCAGTTACTCGGCCTGGGGGGACTACTACGAGCAGTACTTC. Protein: CASSYSAWGDYYEQYF.

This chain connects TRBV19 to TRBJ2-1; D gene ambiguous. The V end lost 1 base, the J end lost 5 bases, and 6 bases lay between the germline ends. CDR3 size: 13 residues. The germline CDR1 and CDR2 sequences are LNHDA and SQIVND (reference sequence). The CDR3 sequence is CASSIVPNNEQFF. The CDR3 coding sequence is TGTGCCAGTAGTATAGTTCCAAACAATGAGCAGTTCTTC.

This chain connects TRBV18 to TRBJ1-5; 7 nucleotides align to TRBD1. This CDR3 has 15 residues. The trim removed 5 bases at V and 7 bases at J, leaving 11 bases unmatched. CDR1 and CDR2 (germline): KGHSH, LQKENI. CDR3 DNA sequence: TGTGCCAGCTCAGGTTCGACAGGGATGGGACAGCCCCAGCATTTT. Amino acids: CASSGSTGMGQPQHF.

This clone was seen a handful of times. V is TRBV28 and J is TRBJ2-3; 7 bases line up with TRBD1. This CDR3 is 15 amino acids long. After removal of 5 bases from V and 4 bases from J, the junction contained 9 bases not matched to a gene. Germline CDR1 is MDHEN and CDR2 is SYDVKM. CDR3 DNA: TGTGCCAGCAGTCCCCGGGGCAGGGGGTCAGATACGCAGTATTTT. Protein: CASSPRGRGSDTQYF.

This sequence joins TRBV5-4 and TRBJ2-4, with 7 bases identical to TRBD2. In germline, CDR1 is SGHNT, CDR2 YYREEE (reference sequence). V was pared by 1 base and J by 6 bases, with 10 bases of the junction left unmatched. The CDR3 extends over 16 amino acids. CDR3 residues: CASSLNGGRGPNIQYF. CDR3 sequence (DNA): TGTGCCAGCAGCTTGAATGGGGGGAGGGGTCCAAACATTCAGTACTTC.

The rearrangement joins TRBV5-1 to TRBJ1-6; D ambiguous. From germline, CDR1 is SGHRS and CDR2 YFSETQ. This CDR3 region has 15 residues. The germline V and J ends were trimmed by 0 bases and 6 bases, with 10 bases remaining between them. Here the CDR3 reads CASSLVRGSNSPLHF. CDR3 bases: TGCGCCAGCAGCTTGGTACGGGGATCTAATTCACCCCTCCACTTT.

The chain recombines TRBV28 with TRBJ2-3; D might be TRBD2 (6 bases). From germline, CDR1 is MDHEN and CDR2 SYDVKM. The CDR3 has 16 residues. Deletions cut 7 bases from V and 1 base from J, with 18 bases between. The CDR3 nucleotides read TGTGCCAGCATGCGGGAAGCTTTAGTGGGCACAGATACGCAGTATTTT. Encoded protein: CASMREALVGTDTQYF.

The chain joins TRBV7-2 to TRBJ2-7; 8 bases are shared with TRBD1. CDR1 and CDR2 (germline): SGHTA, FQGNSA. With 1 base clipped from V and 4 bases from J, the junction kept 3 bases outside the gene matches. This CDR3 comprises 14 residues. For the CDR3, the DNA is TGTGCCAGCAGCTTAGTAAGGACAGGGTACGAGCAGTACTTC. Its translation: CASSLVRTGYEQYF.

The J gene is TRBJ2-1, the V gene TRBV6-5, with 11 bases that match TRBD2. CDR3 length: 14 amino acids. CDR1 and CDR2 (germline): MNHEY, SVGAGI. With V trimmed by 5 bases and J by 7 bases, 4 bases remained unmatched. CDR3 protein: CASSRGLAENEQFF. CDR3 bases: TGTGCCAGCAGTAGGGGACTAGCGGAGAATGAGCAGTTCTTC.

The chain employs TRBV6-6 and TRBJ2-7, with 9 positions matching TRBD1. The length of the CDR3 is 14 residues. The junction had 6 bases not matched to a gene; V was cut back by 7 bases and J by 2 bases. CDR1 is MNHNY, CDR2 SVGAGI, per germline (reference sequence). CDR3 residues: CASTLTGGTYEQYF. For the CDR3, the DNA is TGTGCCAGCACCTTAACAGGGGGCACCTACGAGCAGTACTTC.

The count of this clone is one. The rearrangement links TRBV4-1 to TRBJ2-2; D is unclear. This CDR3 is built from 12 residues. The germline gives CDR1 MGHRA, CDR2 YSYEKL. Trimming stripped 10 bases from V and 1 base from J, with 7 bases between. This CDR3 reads CAILMNTGELFF. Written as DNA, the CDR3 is TGCGCCATCTTAATGAACACCGGGGAGCTGTTTTTT.

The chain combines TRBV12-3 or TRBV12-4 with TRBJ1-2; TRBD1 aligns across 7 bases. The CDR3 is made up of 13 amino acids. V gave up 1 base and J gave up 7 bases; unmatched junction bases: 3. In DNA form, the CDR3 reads TGTGCCAGCAGTTTAGGAGGGGGCGTTGGCTACACCTTC. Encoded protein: CASSLGGGVGYTF.

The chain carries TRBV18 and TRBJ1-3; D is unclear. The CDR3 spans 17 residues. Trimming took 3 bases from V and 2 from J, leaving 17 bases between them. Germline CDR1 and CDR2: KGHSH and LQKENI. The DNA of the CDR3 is TGTGCCAGCTCACCCACGTTGGGAGGAGCCACTGGAAACACCATATATTTT. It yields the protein CASSPTLGGATGNTIYF.

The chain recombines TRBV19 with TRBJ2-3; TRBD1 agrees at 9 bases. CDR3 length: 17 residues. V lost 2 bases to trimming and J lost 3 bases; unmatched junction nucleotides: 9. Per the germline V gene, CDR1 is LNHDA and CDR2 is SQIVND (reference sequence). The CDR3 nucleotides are TGTGCCAGTAGTATAATAATGGGACAGGGTGGGACAGATACGCAGTATTTT. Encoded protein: CASSIIMGQGGTDTQYF.

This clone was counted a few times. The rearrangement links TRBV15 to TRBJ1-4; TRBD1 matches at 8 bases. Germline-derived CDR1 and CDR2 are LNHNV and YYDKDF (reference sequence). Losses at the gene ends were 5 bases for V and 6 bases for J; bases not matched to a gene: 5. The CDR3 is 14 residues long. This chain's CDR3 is CATSRTGSYEKLFF. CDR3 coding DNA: TGTGCCACCAGCCGGACAGGGTCGTATGAAAAACTGTTTTTT. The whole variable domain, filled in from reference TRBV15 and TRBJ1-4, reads DAMVIQNPRYQVTQFGKPVTLSCSQTLNHNVMYWYQQKSSQAPKLLFHYYDKDFNNEADTPDNFQSRRPNTSFCFLDIRSPGLGDTAMYLCATSRTGSYEKLFFGSGTQLSVL.

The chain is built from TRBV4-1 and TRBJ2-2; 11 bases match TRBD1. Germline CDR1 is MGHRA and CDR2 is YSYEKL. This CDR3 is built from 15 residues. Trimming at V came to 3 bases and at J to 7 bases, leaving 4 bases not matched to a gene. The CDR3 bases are TGCGCCAGCAGCCACCTGGACAGGGGGCACGGGGAGCTGTTTTTT. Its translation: CASSHLDRGHGELFF.

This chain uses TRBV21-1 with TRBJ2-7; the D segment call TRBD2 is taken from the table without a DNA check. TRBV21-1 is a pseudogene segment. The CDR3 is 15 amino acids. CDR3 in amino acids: CASGEGRQPSYEQYF. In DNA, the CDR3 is TGTGCCAGCGGGGAGGGGCGACAGCCTAGCTACGAGCAGTACTTC.

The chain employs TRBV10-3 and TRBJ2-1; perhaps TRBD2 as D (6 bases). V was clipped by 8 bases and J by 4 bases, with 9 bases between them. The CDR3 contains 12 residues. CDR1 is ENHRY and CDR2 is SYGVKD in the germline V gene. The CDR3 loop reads CAIGREYNEQFF. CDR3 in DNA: TGTGCCATCGGGCGGGAATACAATGAGCAGTTCTTC.